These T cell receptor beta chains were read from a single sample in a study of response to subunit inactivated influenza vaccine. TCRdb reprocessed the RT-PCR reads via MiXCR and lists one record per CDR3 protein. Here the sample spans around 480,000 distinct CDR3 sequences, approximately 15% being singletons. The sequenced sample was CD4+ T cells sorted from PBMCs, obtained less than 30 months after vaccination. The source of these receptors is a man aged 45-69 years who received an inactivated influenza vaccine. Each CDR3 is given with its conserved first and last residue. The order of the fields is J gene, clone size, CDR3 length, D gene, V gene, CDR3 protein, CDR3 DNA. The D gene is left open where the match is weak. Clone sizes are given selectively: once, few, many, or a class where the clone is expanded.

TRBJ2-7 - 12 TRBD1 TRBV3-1 CASSQPGQGLYF TGTGCCAGCAGCCAACCGGGACAGGGCTTATACTTC
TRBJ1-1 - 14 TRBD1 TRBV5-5 CASSSRTGADGAFF TGTGCCAGCAGCTCCCGGACAGGGGCTGATGGAGCTTTCTTT
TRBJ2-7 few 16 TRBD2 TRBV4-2 CASSQDVGLAGYEQYF TGTGCCAGCAGCCAAGATGTGGGACTAGCGGGGTACGAGCAGTACTTC
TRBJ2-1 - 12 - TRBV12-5 CASGLVRNEQFF TGTGCTAGTGGTTTGGTACGAAATGAGCAGTTCTTC
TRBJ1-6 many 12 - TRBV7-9 CASSFQDSPLHF TGTGCCAGCAGCTTCCAGGATTCACCCCTCCACTTT
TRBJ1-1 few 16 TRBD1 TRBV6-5 CASSYKTGGLNTEAFF TGTGCCAGCAGTTACAAGACAGGGGGCTTGAACACTGAAGCTTTCTTT
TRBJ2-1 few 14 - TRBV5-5 CASSLWLESNEQFF TGTGCCAGCAGCTTGTGGTTAGAATCCAATGAGCAGTTCTTC
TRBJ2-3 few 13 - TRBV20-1 CSASSGTTDTQYF TGCAGTGCTAGTTCGGGGACGACAGATACGCAGTATTTT
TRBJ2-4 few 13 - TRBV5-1 CASSLAQKNIQYF TGCGCCAGCAGCTTGGCCCAGAAAAACATTCAGTACTTC
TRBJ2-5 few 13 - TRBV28 CAESRGREETQYF TGTGCCGAATCCCGGGGCAGGGAAGAGACCCAGTACTTC
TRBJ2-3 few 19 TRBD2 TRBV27 CASSLPGGKRELFQDTQYF TGTGCCAGCAGTTTACCTGGGGGCAAGCGGGAGTTATTCCAGGATACGCAGTATTTT
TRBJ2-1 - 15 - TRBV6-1 CASRVGVDGYNEQFF TGTGCCAGCAGGGTCGGTGTTGATGGATACAATGAGCAGTTCTTC
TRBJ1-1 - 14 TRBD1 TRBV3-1 CASSRQGVRTEAFF TGTGCCAGCAGCCGTCAGGGGGTAAGGACTGAAGCTTTCTTT
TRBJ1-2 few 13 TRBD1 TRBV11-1 CASGTGGNYGYTF TGTGCCAGCGGGACAGGGGGCAACTATGGCTACACCTTC
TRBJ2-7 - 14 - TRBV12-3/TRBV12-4 CASSKLGGVYEQYF TGTGCCAGCAGCAAATTGGGGGGCGTCTACGAGCAGTACTTC
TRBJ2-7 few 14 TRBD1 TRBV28 CASSSGQGAREQYF TGTGCCAGCAGCTCCGGACAGGGGGCTCGCGAGCAGTACTTC
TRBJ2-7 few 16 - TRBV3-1 CASSQAGLYYSYEQYF TGTGCCAGCAGCCAAGCGGGCCTATACTACTCCTACGAGCAGTACTTC
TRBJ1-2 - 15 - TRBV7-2 CASSFSLGGSYGYTF TGTGCCAGCAGCTTTTCTTTAGGTGGCAGCTATGGCTACACCTTC
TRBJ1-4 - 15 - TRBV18 CASSPFSTTNEKLFF TGTGCCAGCTCACCCTTCAGCACGACTAATGAAAAACTGTTTTTT
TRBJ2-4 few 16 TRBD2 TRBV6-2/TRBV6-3 CASSPGLADFKNIQYF TGTGCCAGCAGTCCGGGACTAGCGGACTTCAAAAACATTCAGTACTTC
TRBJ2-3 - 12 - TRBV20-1 CSARDVGDTQYF TGCAGTGCTAGAGATGTGGGAGATACGCAGTATTTT
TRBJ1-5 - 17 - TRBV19 CASSPRGQKSLNQPQHF TGTGCCAGTAGTCCCCGGGGACAAAAGAGCCTAAATCAGCCCCAGCATTTT
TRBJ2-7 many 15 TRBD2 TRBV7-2 CASSAGVANPYEQYF TGTGCCAGCAGCGCGGGGGTAGCAAACCCCTACGAGCAGTACTTC
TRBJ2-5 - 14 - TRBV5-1 CASSLEPRRETQYF TGCGCCAGCAGCTTGGAACCTAGAAGGGAGACCCAGTACTTC
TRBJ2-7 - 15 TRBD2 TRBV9 CASSPVSSGSYEQYF TGTGCCAGCAGCCCAGTGAGTAGCGGGAGCTACGAGCAGTACTTC
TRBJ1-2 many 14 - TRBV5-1 CASSLGGADYGYTF TGCGCCAGCAGCTTGGGGGGGGCGGACTATGGCTACACCTTC
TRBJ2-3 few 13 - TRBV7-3 CASSPTLRDTQYF TGTGCCAGCAGCCCAACCTTGCGAGATACGCAGTATTTT
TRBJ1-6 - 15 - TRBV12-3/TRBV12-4 CASSFRGLSNSPLHF TGTGCCAGCAGCTTCAGGGGTCTTTCCAATTCACCCCTCCACTTT
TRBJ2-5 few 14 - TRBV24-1 CATSDLGLPGTQYF TGTGCCACCAGTGATTTAGGACTCCCTGGGACCCAGTACTTC
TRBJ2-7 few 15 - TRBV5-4 CASSRGGDNSYEQYF TGTGCCAGCAGCCGCGGAGGTGACAACTCCTACGAGCAGTACTTC
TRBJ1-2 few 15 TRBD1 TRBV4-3 CASSQAGGGSYGYTF TGCGCCAGCAGCCAGGCAGGGGGCGGTAGCTATGGCTACACCTTC
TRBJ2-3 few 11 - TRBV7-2 CASSQGPRRDF TGTGCCAGCAGCCAGGGCCCTAGACGGGATTTT
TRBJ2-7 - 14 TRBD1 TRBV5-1 CASSKDRGTYEQYF TGCGCCAGCAGCAAGGACAGGGGCACCTACGAGCAGTACTTC
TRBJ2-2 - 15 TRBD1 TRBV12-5 CASGQTGPNTGELFF TGTGCTAGTGGCCAGACAGGGCCGAACACCGGGGAGCTGTTTTTT
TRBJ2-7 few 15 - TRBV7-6 CASSLLSGARYEQYF TGTGCCAGCAGCTTACTATCGGGGGCCCGATACGAGCAGTACTTC
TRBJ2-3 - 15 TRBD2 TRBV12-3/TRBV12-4 CASSFAGGNTDTQYF TGTGCCAGCAGTTTTGCGGGGGGAAACACAGATACGCAGTATTTT
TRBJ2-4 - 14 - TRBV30 CAWRQPGAKNIQYF TGTGCCTGGAGGCAACCTGGGGCCAAAAACATTCAGTACTTC
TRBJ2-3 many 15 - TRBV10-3 CAISESRGRTDTQYF TGTGCCATCAGTGAGTCACGGGGGCGCACAGATACGCAGTATTTT
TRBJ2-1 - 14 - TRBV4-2 CASSQEVARYEQFF TGTGCCAGCAGCCAAGAGGTAGCGCGGTATGAGCAGTTCTTC
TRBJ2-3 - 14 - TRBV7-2 CASSLKFITDTQYF TGTGCCAGCAGCTTAAAGTTTATCACAGATACGCAGTATTTT
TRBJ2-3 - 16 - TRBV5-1 CASSPPGASLTDTQYF TGCGCCAGCAGCCCCCCGGGGGCGAGCCTCACAGATACGCAGTATTTT
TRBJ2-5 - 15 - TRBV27 CASSSSLGGRETQYF TGTGCCAGCAGTTCCTCACTAGGGGGGAGGGAGACCCAGTACTTC
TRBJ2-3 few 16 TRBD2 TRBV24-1 CATSDKGLAGTDTQYF TGTGCCACCAGTGATAAGGGACTAGCGGGAACAGATACGCAGTATTTT
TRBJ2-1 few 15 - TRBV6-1 CASSEIPGSYNEQFF TGTGCCAGCAGTGAAATACCGGGAAGCTACAATGAGCAGTTCTTC
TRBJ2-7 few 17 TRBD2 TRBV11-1 CASSPPPGLAGGYEQYF TGTGCCAGCAGCCCTCCCCCCGGACTAGCGGGGGGTTACGAGCAGTACTTC
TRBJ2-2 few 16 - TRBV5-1 CASSVGTRYGTGELFF TGCGCCAGCAGCGTTGGGACTCGGTATGGCACCGGGGAGCTGTTTTTT
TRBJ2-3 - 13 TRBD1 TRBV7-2 CASSQTDRDTQYF TGTGCCAGCAGCCAGACGGACAGGGATACGCAGTATTTT
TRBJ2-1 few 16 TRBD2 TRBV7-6 CASSLEFVGGYNEQFF TGTGCCAGCAGCTTAGAGTTCGTGGGAGGGTACAATGAGCAGTTCTTC
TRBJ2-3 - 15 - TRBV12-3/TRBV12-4 CASSLSGASLDTQYF TGTGCCAGCAGTTTATCGGGAGCATCCCTCGATACGCAGTATTTT
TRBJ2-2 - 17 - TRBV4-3 CASSQDPSGRVSRELFF TGCGCCAGCAGCCAAGATCCCTCCGGTCGGGTTTCCAGGGAGCTGTTTTTT
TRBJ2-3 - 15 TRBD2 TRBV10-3 CAITSGLAGGDTQYF TGTGCCATCACCTCAGGACTAGCGGGAGGAGATACGCAGTATTTT